The 19 T cell receptor beta chains presented below share a single source sample, sequenced in a study of cytomegalovirus exposure and HLA in healthy donors. Generated by immunoSEQ multiplex PCR, the TCRdb table keeps only in-frame clones and is missing some. The sample lists fewer than 250,000 clones, about 84% seen once, with more than 1.4% in the top ten. The material sequenced was PBMCs. Receptors were obtained from a woman aged 18 to 35 in good health and CMV-seronegative.

This rearrangement joins TRBV6-5 to TRBJ2-1, with D uncertain. V gave up 5 bases and J gave up 4 bases, with 15 bases separating them. Germline V lookup: CDR1 MNHEY, CDR2 SVGAGI. The CDR3 spans 15 residues. The CDR3 bases are TGTGCCAGCAGTCAGTGGATCGAGGCTTACAATGAGCAGTTCTTC. Translation gives CASSQWIEAYNEQFF.

This sequence joins TRBV5-1 and TRBJ2-3, with a tentative D call TRBD2 (6 bases). Germline values: CDR1 SGHRS, CDR2 YFSETQ. Between the trimmed V and J ends, which lost 0 bases and 2 bases, there was a span of 10 bases. The CDR3 sequence is 15 residues long. For the CDR3, the DNA is TGCGCCAGCAGCTTGGGGAGGGGCCCCACAGATACGCAGTATTTT. Residues: CASSLGRGPTDTQYF.

The chain links TRBV19 to TRBJ1-1, with D possibly TRBD1 on 6 matching bases. The CDR3 is 15 residues long. V was trimmed by 7 bases and J by 1 base, leaving 16 bases between them. CDR1 and CDR2 (germline): LNHDA, SQIVND (reference sequence). The CDR3 loop reads CASTMGGGWNTEAFF. As DNA, the CDR3 is TGTGCCAGTACCATGGGGGGGGGCTGGAACACTGAAGCTTTCTTT.

The V gene is TRBV2, the J gene TRBJ2-2, with D hard to call. Trimming pared 3 bases from V and 1 base from J, leaving 6 bases between. Germline CDR1 SNHLY, CDR2 FYNNEI. The CDR3 is 14 amino acids. CDR3: CASSDPGNTGELFF. CDR3 DNA sequence: TGTGCCAGCAGTGACCCAGGGAACACCGGGGAGCTGTTTTTT.

The gene calls are TRBV7-8 and TRBJ1-1, with 10 bases aligning to TRBD1. From germline, CDR1 is SGHVS and CDR2 FQNEAQ. Trimming removed 5 bases from V and 5 bases from J; junction bases left unmatched: 5. There are 14 residues in the CDR3. The CDR3 DNA reads TGTGCCAGCAGCACGGACAGGGGGTTTACTGAAGCTTTCTTT. Its protein product is CASSTDRGFTEAFF.

This clone turned up a few times. This sequence joins TRBV2 and TRBJ1-2, with D perhaps matching TRBD1 (5 bases). CDR3 length: 13 residues. The germline CDR1 and CDR2 sequences are SNHLY and FYNNEI. The germline V and J ends were trimmed by 4 bases and 0 bases, with 6 bases remaining between them. CDR3 sequence: CASSGQTNYGYTF. The CDR3 DNA reads TGTGCCAGCAGTGGACAGACTAACTATGGCTACACCTTC.

This chain uses TRBV5-1 with TRBJ2-5; D might be TRBD1 (6 bases). The CDR3 has 15 amino acids. The germline CDR1 and CDR2 sequences are SGHRS and YFSETQ. Trimming took off 9 bases at V and 0 bases at J, with 18 bases between the two ends. CDR3 region: CATAPGDRYQETQYF. The CDR3 region has the DNA TGCGCCACCGCCCCAGGAGACAGGTACCAAGAGACCCAGTACTTC.

This chain uses TRBV30 with TRBJ1-4, with a tentative D call TRBD1 (5 bases). The germline V gene encodes CDR1 GTSNPN and CDR2 SVGIG (reference sequence). The CDR3 runs 12 residues. Trimming shortened V by 4 bases and J by 5 bases, and 8 bases separated the two germline ends. The CDR3 sequence: CAWNRKNEKLFF. CDR3 DNA sequence: TGTGCCTGGAACAGGAAAAATGAAAAACTGTTTTTT.

This clone was counted only a few times. V and J are TRBV10-1 and TRBJ2-2; D might be TRBD1 (6 bases). Trimming cost V 7 bases and J 8 bases, with 14 bases left between them. The length of the CDR3 is 13 residues. CDR1 is WNHNN, CDR2 SYGVQD, per germline (reference sequence). In DNA form, the CDR3 reads TGCGCCAGCACCCCGACAGGTTCAGGGGAGCTGTTTTTT. Translating gives CASTPTGSGELFF.

This clone was counted a single time. The V call is TRBV30, the J call TRBJ1-2; D possibly corresponds to TRBD1 (5 bases). V was cut by 8 bases and J by 0 bases, with 16 bases left in between. Germline V CDR1 and CDR2: GTSNPN, SVGIG (reference sequence). This CDR3 has 14 residues. CDR3 in amino acids: CARRPGGANYGYTF. CDR3 DNA: TGTGCCCGGCGCCCGGGGGGTGCTAACTATGGCTACACCTTC.

The rearrangement uses TRBV20-1 and TRBJ2-7, with D unresolved. CDR1 is DFQATT, CDR2 SNEGSKA, per germline (reference sequence). There are 11 residues in the CDR3. Trimming took 3 bases from V and 3 from J, leaving 6 bases between them. The CDR3 sequence: CSARGFYEQYF. CDR3 in DNA: TGCAGTGCTAGGGGCTTCTACGAGCAGTACTTC.

This clone has only a few counts. This chain uses TRBV5-1 with TRBJ2-7, with 7 bases fitting TRBD1. Germline V lookup: CDR1 SGHRS, CDR2 YFSETQ. The CDR3 runs 15 residues. Unmatched junction bases numbered 8, after V lost 4 bases and J lost 1 base. The CDR3 DNA follows: TGCGCCAGCAGCGTCCGGGACAGTCTTTCCTACGAGCAGTACTTC. Translating it yields CASSVRDSLSYEQYF.

This clone is a singleton in its sample. This chain connects TRBV5-1 to TRBJ2-7; TRBD1 might be the D (6 bases). Trimming pared 4 bases from V and 1 base from J, leaving 9 bases between. CDR1 SGHRS and CDR2 YFSETQ come from the germline V gene. The CDR3 contains 13 residues. CDR3 coding DNA: TGCGCCAGCAGCCGGGACACATCCTACGAGCAGTACTTC. Its protein is CASSRDTSYEQYF.

This CDR3 is CASSPTRRGTEAFF. The CDR3, as DNA: TGTGCCAGCAGCCCGACTCGTCGGGGCACTGAAGCTTTCTTT. This chain joins TRBV7-3 and TRBJ1-1, with D uncertain. Trimming removed 5 bases at V and 4 bases at J, with 14 bases between. The V gene's germline CDR1 is SGHTA and CDR2 FQGTGA. This CDR3 has 14 amino acids.

The chain recombines TRBV5-4 with TRBJ1-3, with no clear D. The germline V gene has CDR1 SGHNT and CDR2 YYREEE (reference sequence). The CDR3 is 14 amino acids. Trimming shortened V by 4 bases and J by 2 bases, and 10 bases separated the two germline ends. The CDR3 spells CASSTPNTGNTIYF. The CDR3 DNA reads as TGTGCCAGCAGCACACCCAACACTGGAAACACCATATATTTT.

V is TRBV18 and J is TRBJ2-2; D gene ambiguous. V was shortened by 3 bases and J by 4 bases, with 15 bases between the two germline ends. Germline V gene lookup returns CDR1 KGHSH and CDR2 LQKENI. The length of the CDR3 is 16 residues. The DNA for the CDR3 is TGTGCCAGCTCACCGGCAGAGACTTCGATCACCGGGGAGCTGTTTTTT. Protein sequence: CASSPAETSITGELFF.

Points on this clone: A read error may be the cause here, since a much bigger clone is one base away. V usage is TRBV27 and J usage is TRBJ2-2, with D tentatively TRBD1 (5 bases). V lost 5 bases and J 1 base, leaving 5 bases between the germline ends. The V gene's germline CDR1 is MNHEY and CDR2 SMNVEV (reference sequence). This CDR3 is 13 amino acids long. The CDR3 sequence is CASSDRNTGELFF. The CDR3, as DNA: TGTGCCAGCAGTGACAGGAACACCGGGGAGCTGTTTTTT.

The genes are TRBV9 and TRBJ1-2; 12 bases are shared with TRBD1. V lost 1 base and J lost 5; bases outside the gene matches: 12. The CDR3 contains 18 residues. The germline V gene encodes CDR1 SGDLS and CDR2 YYNGEE. The CDR3 region has the DNA TGTGCCAGCAGCGTAAATCCGTCCGGGACAGGGGGCGGGTATGGCTACACCTTC. The encoded protein is CASSVNPSGTGGGYGYTF.

V and J are TRBV11-3 and TRBJ2-2; possibly TRBD2 for D (7 bases). The V and J ends lost 0 bases and 7 bases respectively, with 18 bases between them. CDR3 length: 17 amino acids. Germline CDR1 is SGHNT and CDR2 is YENEEA. CDR3 sequence (DNA): TGTGCCAGCAGCTTAGATATCGCGGGGGCGCGTGACGGGGAGCTGTTTTTT. It is translated as CASSLDIAGARDGELFF.